A selection of T cell receptor beta chains follows, all from one sample in a study of cytomegalovirus exposure and HLA in healthy donors. Only in-frame clones appear in the TCRdb table, and some are missing; sequencing was by immunoSEQ multiplex PCR. The table lists over 120,000 clones, almost 85% of them singletons, with roughly 10% in the top ten. Sequenced sample: PBMCs. These receptors originate from a woman in her sixties in good health and CMV-seropositive. Both conserved end residues are part of each CDR3.

v_gene: TRBV19; CDR3aa: CASSILETLSNQPQHF
v_gene: TRBV4-3; CDR3aa: CASSPRLAAVNEQFF
v_gene: TRBV6-5; CDR3aa: CASSRQITDTQYF
v_gene: TRBV5-1; CDR3aa: CASSLETKYGYTF
v_gene: TRBV4-3; CDR3aa: CASSQEGLAGATDTQYF
v_gene: TRBV5-5; CDR3aa: CASTFFRTAMNTEAFF
v_gene: TRBV14; CDR3aa: CASSHGQGRDEQFF
v_gene: TRBV29-1; CDR3aa: CSAESGAAEQYF
v_gene: TRBV5-1; CDR3aa: CASTRQGSGANVLTF
v_gene: TRBV5-1; CDR3aa: CASSGAGAGYEQYF
v_gene: TRBV5-1; CDR3aa: CASSLAGASGWNEQFF
v_gene: TRBV7-7; CDR3aa: CASSLWTGEETQYF
v_gene: TRBV6-6; CDR3aa: CASSYSDSSYEQYF
v_gene: TRBV7-9; CDR3aa: CASSLDRKETQYF
v_gene: TRBV9; CDR3aa: CASSVVGQGAVDTQYF
v_gene: TRBV7-8; CDR3aa: CASSLAESGGSYEQYF
v_gene: TRBV10-3; CDR3aa: CAISESLSTGANVLTF
v_gene: TRBV5-6; CDR3aa: CASSLATAGRYNEQFF